These 20 T cell receptor beta chains were all obtained from the same sample, sequenced in a study of PD-L1 blockade in urothelial cancer. Sequenced by immunoSEQ multiplex PCR; TCRdb stores in-frame clones only, minus some. The table includes about 130,000 clones, 84% detected once. The sample's time point: pretreatment peripheral blood. The source was PBMCs, collected around atezolizumab (anti-PD-L1) treatment. Source of these receptors: a man aged 50 or older with urothelial cancer.

The chain recombines TRBV5-1 with TRBJ2-3; TRBD1 agrees at 8 bases. Unmatched junction bases numbered 6, after V lost 2 bases and J lost 4 bases. The germline V gene encodes CDR1 SGHRS and CDR2 YFSETQ. CDR3 length: 15 residues. This chain's CDR3 is CASSFGDRPADTQYF. Written as DNA, the CDR3 is TGCGCCAGCAGCTTTGGGGACAGGCCAGCAGATACGCAGTATTTT.

The chain combines TRBV18 with TRBJ1-1, with D perhaps matching TRBD1 (6 bases). V was trimmed by 3 bases and J by 3 bases, leaving 14 bases between them. This CDR3 is 15 amino acids long. From germline, CDR1 is KGHSH and CDR2 LQKENI. In nucleotides, the CDR3 is TGTGCCAGCTCACCCCCCGTACAGGGTTACACTGAAGCTTTCTTT. This encodes CASSPPVQGYTEAFF.

V gene TRBV6-5 combines with J gene TRBJ1-1, with D possibly matching TRBD1 (5 bases). This CDR3 comprises 15 residues. Germline assignment: CDR1 MNHEY and CDR2 SVGAGI. V shed 3 bases and J shed 8 bases, with 19 bases lying between them. Written as DNA, the CDR3 is TGTGCCAGCAGTTATATGACAGCACTTAAGAAAGAAGCTTTCTTT. Residues: CASSYMTALKKEAFF.

V is TRBV27 and J is TRBJ1-5; 9 nucleotides align to TRBD1. V lost 5 bases to trimming and J lost 0 bases; unmatched junction nucleotides: 29. This CDR3 is built from 24 residues. Germline lookup yields CDR1 MNHEY and CDR2 SMNVEV (reference sequence). CDR3 loop: CASSRGLGFYRDRASPYSNQPQHF. The CDR3 DNA is TGTGCCAGCAGTCGGGGTCTGGGGTTTTACCGGGACAGGGCCTCCCCTTATAGCAATCAGCCCCAGCATTTT.

The chain is built from TRBV13 and TRBJ2-2, with TRBD1 as a possible D gene (5 bases). The length of the CDR3 is 14 residues. V lost 3 bases and J lost 3, with 8 bases in between. Germline V gene lookup returns CDR1 PRHDT and CDR2 FYEKMQ (reference sequence). The CDR3: CASSFDRYTGELFF. DNA of the CDR3: TGTGCCAGCAGCTTCGACAGATACACCGGGGAGCTGTTTTTT.

This chain uses TRBV18 with TRBJ1-2, with unresolved D. The CDR3 sequence is 14 residues long. Germline V lookup: CDR1 KGHSH, CDR2 LQKENI. V was pared by 3 bases and J by 2 bases, with 10 bases between. The CDR3 loop is CASSPTRANYGYTF. The CDR3, as DNA: TGTGCCAGCTCACCTACGAGGGCAAACTATGGCTACACCTTC.

V gene TRBV6-5 combines with J gene TRBJ2-7; TRBD2 matches 9 bases. Germline trimming cut 7 bases from V and 2 bases from J; bases unmatched to any gene: 6. CDR3 length: 14 amino acids. Germline V lookup: CDR1 MNHEY, CDR2 SVGAGI. The CDR3 region has the DNA TGTGCCAGCATTGGTAGCGGGAGAGCCTACGAGCAGTACTTC. Its protein is CASIGSGRAYEQYF.

This clone was seen once. The V and J genes are TRBV2 and TRBJ2-5; D is unresolved. This CDR3 comprises 11 residues. The germline CDR1 and CDR2 sequences are SNHLY and FYNNEI. V shed 8 bases and J shed 4 bases, with 8 bases lying between them. CDR3 sequence: CASHGGETQYF. The CDR3, as DNA: TGTGCCAGCCATGGCGGAGAGACCCAGTACTTC. The full variable domain, its missing parts supplied by reference TRBV2 and TRBJ2-5, is EPEVTQTPSHQVTQMGQEVILRCVPISNHLYFYWYRQILGQKVEFLVSFYNNEISEKSEIFDDQFSVERPDGSNFTLKIRSTKLEDSAMYFCASHGGETQYFGPGTRLLVL.

Remarks on this clone: Other DNA sequences from this sample encode an identical CDR3 as well. This rearrangement joins TRBV4-1 to TRBJ1-2; no clear D. V was pared by 1 base and J by 4 bases, with 4 bases between. Germline CDR1 is MGHRA and CDR2 is YSYEKL. This CDR3 comprises 12 residues. The CDR3 loop is CASSQAGYGYTF. DNA for the CDR3: TGCGCCAGCAGCCAAGCAGGCTATGGCTACACCTTC.

The chain links TRBV18 to TRBJ2-3; unclear D gene. Trimming cost V 1 base and J 3 bases, with 11 bases left between them. The CDR3 sequence is 15 residues long. CDR1 and CDR2 (germline): KGHSH, LQKENI. CDR3 nucleotide sequence: TGTGCCAGCTCACCACGCGGAGACCCGACAGATACGCAGTATTTT. The encoded protein is CASSPRGDPTDTQYF.

The chain recombines TRBV5-1 with TRBJ1-2; D uncertain. The germline V gene has CDR1 SGHRS and CDR2 YFSETQ. The CDR3 sequence is 13 residues long. The V gene lost 1 base and the J gene lost 2 bases, with 6 bases spanning the gap. The CDR3 region has the DNA TGCGCCAGCAGCTTGTCACAGAACTATGGCTACACCTTC. This codes for CASSLSQNYGYTF.

The chain uses TRBV6-6 and TRBJ1-2; maybe TRBD1 (6 bases). The CDR3 runs to 15 residues. V was trimmed by 7 bases and J by 7 bases, leaving 22 bases between them. Germline CDR1 is MNHNY and CDR2 is SVGAGI (reference sequence). As DNA, the CDR3 is TGTGCCAGCATCTCCCCGGGGGGGGGCCTAACTGGCTACACCTTC. It encodes CASISPGGGLTGYTF.

J is TRBJ2-3 and V is TRBV7-9; 8 nucleotides align to TRBD2. Looked up from germline, CDR1 is SEHNR and CDR2 is FQNEAQ (reference sequence). Germline trimming cut 11 bases from V and 4 bases from J; bases unmatched to any gene: 11. This CDR3 region has 14 residues. CDR3 sequence (DNA): TGTGCCCCCGGGCTAGCGGGTTCATCAGATACGCAGTATTTT. Its translation: CAPGLAGSSDTQYF.

The CDR3 DNA reads as TGTGCCAGCAGCGTAGTTGCAGGGGCCAGAGGCTACACCTTC. Its protein is CASSVVAGARGYTF. The rearrangement uses TRBV9 and TRBJ1-2, with D possibly matching TRBD1 (6 bases). Germline CDR1 is SGDLS and CDR2 is YYNGEE. Trimming cost V 0 bases and J 8 bases, with 14 bases left between them. The CDR3 spans 14 residues.

The rearrangement joins TRBV28 to TRBJ2-7; D might be TRBD2 (6 bases). Germline CDR1 reads MDHEN; CDR2 reads SYDVKM. The CDR3 is 13 amino acids. V was clipped by 6 bases and J by 7 bases, with 16 bases between them. Written as DNA, the CDR3 is TGTGCCAGCAGGACGGGACTTCTGGAGGAGCAGTACTTC. Translating gives CASRTGLLEEQYF.

The chain employs TRBV6-1 and TRBJ1-1; D may be TRBD1 (5 bases). The CDR3 extends over 13 amino acids. Trimming stripped 6 bases from V and 5 bases from J, with 13 bases between. CDR1 and CDR2 (germline): MNHNS, SASEGT. For the CDR3, the DNA is TGTGCCAGCAGGGGGGGGGTATCGACTGAAGCTTTCTTT. Its protein is CASRGGVSTEAFF.

The chain has TRBV18 and TRBJ2-7, with TRBD2 as a possible D gene (6 bases). The germline V and J ends were trimmed by 0 bases and 4 bases, with 16 bases remaining between them. Germline V gene data show CDR1 as KGHSH and CDR2 as LQKENI. The CDR3 spans 16 residues. The CDR3 is CASSPPRERVGYEQYF. The DNA for the CDR3 is TGTGCCAGCTCACCACCTCGGGAGCGGGTAGGGTACGAGCAGTACTTC.

The chain combines TRBV30 with TRBJ1-6; tentatively, D is TRBD1 (5 bases). The CDR3 is 14 amino acids. CDR1 is GTSNPN, CDR2 SVGIG, per germline (reference sequence). Trimming stripped 1 base from V and 9 bases from J, with 13 bases between. For the CDR3, the DNA is TGTGCCTGGAGTGGGTGGGGCGGATTTTCACCCCTCCACTTT. Translation gives CAWSGWGGFSPLHF.

The V and J genes are TRBV7-9 and TRBJ2-7; D gene ambiguous. Germline values: CDR1 SEHNR, CDR2 FQNEAQ (reference sequence). The CDR3 sequence is 14 residues long. V lost 4 bases and J 2 bases, leaving 12 bases between the germline ends. The CDR3 sequence is CASSYSGLAYEQYF. DNA for the CDR3: TGTGCCAGCAGCTACAGTGGCCTCGCCTACGAGCAGTACTTC.

The V call is TRBV12-5, the J call TRBJ2-3, with 9 positions matching TRBD2. The CDR3 runs to 16 residues. V gave up 3 bases and J gave up 8 bases; unmatched junction bases: 12. Germline loops: CDR1 LGHNT, CDR2 FRNRAP. This chain's CDR3 is CASGFPPAGGDGTQYF. The CDR3 DNA reads TGTGCTAGTGGTTTTCCCCCTGCGGGAGGGGATGGTACGCAGTATTTT.